These 15 T cell receptor beta chains were all obtained from the same sample, sequenced in a study of control samples from healthy donors and cancer patients. Method: immunoSEQ multiplex PCR; TCRdb's copy keeps in-frame clones and lacks some. The table has more than 100,000 clones, approximately 89% seen once; the top ten hold roughly 3.3%. The specimen sequenced was blood. The origin of the receptors is a man aged 35 to 55 in good health.

This clone showed up just once. The chain uses TRBV5-8 and TRBJ1-2; D is uncertain. CDR3 length: 15 amino acids. Germline CDR1 reads SGHTS; CDR2 reads YDEGEE. V shed 0 bases and J shed 0 bases, with 9 bases lying between them. CDR3 nucleotide sequence: TGTGCCAGCAGCTTGGAGTCAGGAGCTAACTATGGCTACACCTTC. It is translated as CASSLESGANYGYTF.

V usage is TRBV7-6 and J usage is TRBJ2-3, with D possibly TRBD2 on 6 matching bases. V was cut by 6 bases and J by 0 bases, with 13 bases left in between. This CDR3 is built from 15 residues. Per germline, CDR1 SGHVS and CDR2 FNYEAQ. CDR3 nucleotides: TGTGCCAGCAGTCTGAGCGGGCTCAGCACAGATACGCAGTATTTT. Its translation: CASSLSGLSTDTQYF.

The V gene is TRBV15, the J gene TRBJ2-7; D gene ambiguous. Germline CDR1 LNHNV, CDR2 YYDKDF (reference sequence). The V gene lost 0 bases and the J gene lost 7 bases, with 10 bases spanning the gap. The CDR3 sequence is 13 residues long. Here the CDR3 reads CATSRDLSGEQYF. CDR3 coding DNA: TGTGCCACCAGCAGAGATCTATCCGGGGAGCAGTACTTC.

The chain joins TRBV15 to TRBJ1-4; maybe TRBD1 (6 bases). The CDR3 covers 16 residues. Germline V gene sequence: CDR1 LNHNV, CDR2 YYDKDF (reference sequence). V lost 1 base and J 3 bases, leaving 12 bases between the germline ends. The CDR3, as DNA: TGTGCCACCAGCAGAGCCTATTGGACAGCTAATGAAAAACTGTTTTTT. It encodes CATSRAYWTANEKLFF.

This sequence joins TRBV15 and TRBJ2-7, with TRBD2 matching 10 bases. J gave up 3 bases and V 1 base, and 0 bases lay outside the gene matches. Germline V CDR1 and CDR2: LNHNV, YYDKDF (reference sequence). The CDR3 is 14 residues long. CDR3 region: CATSRVAGGYEQYF. For the CDR3, the DNA is TGTGCCACCAGCAGAGTAGCGGGAGGCTACGAGCAGTACTTC. Supplemented by reference TRBV15 and TRBJ2-7, the full variable domain reads DAMVIQNPRYQVTQFGKPVTLSCSQTLNHNVMYWYQQKSSQAPKLLFHYYDKDFNNEADTPDNFQSRRPNTSFCFLDIRSPGLGDTAMYLCATSRVAGGYEQYFGPGTRLTVT.

V and J are TRBV5-1 and TRBJ1-2; a possible D gene is TRBD1 (6 bases). Trimming cost V 2 bases and J 7 bases, with 9 bases left between them. Germline V gene sequence: CDR1 SGHRS, CDR2 YFSETQ. This CDR3 is 12 amino acids long. The CDR3 region is CASSLQGSGYTF. The CDR3 coding sequence is TGCGCCAGCAGCTTACAGGGTAGTGGCTACACCTTC.

J is TRBJ1-2 and V is TRBV4-3, with D tentatively TRBD1 (5 bases). The CDR3 contains 15 residues. V gave up 4 bases and J gave up 8 bases, with 20 bases separating them. Per the germline V gene, CDR1 is LGHNA and CDR2 is YSLEER. This CDR3 is CASSREPGVTGGYTF. DNA of the CDR3: TGCGCCAGCAGCCGAGAACCGGGGGTTACGGGAGGCTACACCTTC.

The chain combines TRBV5-1 with TRBJ1-2, with 8 bases identical to TRBD1. The CDR3 extends over 14 amino acids. Germline V gene lookup returns CDR1 SGHRS and CDR2 YFSETQ. V trimming: 5 bases; J trimming: 4 bases; junction bases outside the gene matches: 7. The CDR3 region is CASRKTGAGYGYTF. CDR3 DNA sequence: TGCGCCAGCAGGAAGACAGGGGCAGGCTATGGCTACACCTTC. Drawing the rest from reference TRBV5-1 and TRBJ1-2, the complete variable domain is KAGVTQTPRYLIKTRGQQVTLSCSPISGHRSVSWYQQTPGQGLQFLFEYFSETQRNKGNFPGRFSGRQFSNSRSEMNVSTLELGDSALYLCASRKTGAGYGYTFGSGTRLTVV.

The V and J genes are TRBV6-1 and TRBJ2-3; D is unclear. With 0 bases removed from V and 7 bases from J, the gap between germline ends came to 8 bases. Germline V lookup: CDR1 MNHNS, CDR2 SASEGT. CDR3 size: 13 residues. CDR3 protein: CASSEARTNTQYF. In DNA, the CDR3 is TGTGCCAGCAGTGAAGCTAGAACAAATACGCAGTATTTT.

This chain links TRBV3-1 (or the pseudogene TRBV3-2) with TRBJ2-7; 7 bases fit TRBD1. V trimming: 6 bases; J trimming: 1 base; junction bases outside the gene matches: 6. The CDR3 is made up of 14 amino acids. CDR1 LGHDT and CDR2 YNNKEL come from the germline V gene (reference sequence). The chain's CDR3 is CASSHDRESYEQYF. Written as DNA, the CDR3 is TGTGCCAGCAGTCATGACAGGGAATCCTACGAGCAGTACTTC.

The J gene is TRBJ2-1, the V gene TRBV11-3, with TRBD2 matching over 9 bases. Germline V gene lookup returns CDR1 SGHNT and CDR2 YENEEA. The CDR3 runs to 17 residues. Germline trimming cut 5 bases from V and 7 bases from J; bases unmatched to any gene: 15. For the CDR3, the DNA is TGTGCCAGCAGCCCCGGGGGTGCGGGGGGGCTAATGAATGAGCAGTTCTTC. Translated, it gives CASSPGGAGGLMNEQFF. Full variable domain (outside the CDR3, taken from reference TRBV11-3 and TRBJ2-1): EAGVVQSPRYKIIEKKQPVAFWCNPISGHNTLYWYLQNLGQGPELLIRYENEEAVDDSQLPKDRFSAERLKGVDSTLKIQPAELGDSAVYLCASSPGGAGGLMNEQFFGPGTRLTVL.

As for this clone: A read error may account for a junction end that differs from germline. V gene TRBV29-1 combines with J gene TRBJ2-3, with 8 bases lining up with TRBD1. Looked up from germline, CDR1 is SQVTM and CDR2 is ANQGSEA. CDR3 length: 11 residues. In DNA form, the CDR3 reads TGCAGCGCTAAACGCCAGGACAGGGAGACTTTT. Protein sequence: CSAKRQDRETF.

V usage is TRBV6-1 and J usage is TRBJ2-7, with 10 nucleotides matching TRBD2. The V segment lost 3 bases and the J segment 4 bases; nucleotides outside the gene matches: 6. In germline, CDR1 is MNHNS, CDR2 SASEGT. CDR3 length: 15 residues. CDR3 loop: CASSDGLAGVYEQYF. The CDR3 DNA is TGTGCCAGCAGTGACGGCCTAGCGGGGGTTTACGAGCAGTACTTC.

The J gene is TRBJ2-7, the V gene TRBV6-1, with unresolved D. The CDR3 contains 13 residues. From germline, CDR1 is MNHNS and CDR2 SASEGT. The germline V and J ends were trimmed by 2 bases and 5 bases, with 10 bases remaining between them. The DNA for the CDR3 is TGTGCCAGCAGTGAATTTTATTCCCACGAGCAGTACTTC. Encoded protein: CASSEFYSHEQYF.

This clone occurred once. The chain is built from TRBV5-1 and TRBJ2-7; TRBD2 agrees at 9 bases. After removal of 0 bases from V and 3 bases from J, the junction contained 4 bases not matched to a gene. The CDR3 sequence is 15 residues long. Germline CDR1 reads SGHRS; CDR2 reads YFSETQ. The CDR3 here is CASSLGSGGLYEQYF. In DNA form, the CDR3 reads TGCGCCAGCAGCTTGGGCAGCGGGGGGCTCTACGAGCAGTACTTC.